This TCR beta chain was sequenced during a study of T-cell reconstitution after alpha-beta-depleted transplantation in children. General observations from the study: It was newly produced T cells that mostly accounted for T-cell counts and diversity one year after transplant. By about two months after transplant, alpha-beta T cells reportedly arose from several hundred graft clones that had expanded. Recipient T cells and thymic progenitors that survived gave rise to the high TCRbeta diversity observed at day 60 in some patients.

In this sample, this clonotype turned up many times. As yet, its antigen is unknown. A library of TCRbeta sequences, prepared with unique molecular identifiers, was generated. In TCRdb, the PCR reads were re-called with MiXCR into one record per CDR3 protein. The table lists under 20,000 distinct CDR3 sequences, roughly 7.8% of them singletons. V lost 6 bases to trimming and J lost 1 base; unmatched junction nucleotides: 15. The CDR3 is 19 residues long. Germline V gives CDR1 SGHAT, CDR2 FQDESV (reference sequence). The TCR comes from a boy younger than two who had a stem cell transplant for Wiskott-Aldrich syndrome, so the T cells may come from the graft donor. The chain has TRBV11-1 and TRBJ2-3, with 11 bases that match TRBD1. The sequencing here drew on PBMCs, mostly from graft donor cells, taken 60 days after TCRalphabeta/CD19-depleted stem cell transplant. The CDR3 sequence is CASSKGQGAASGGTDTQYF. The DNA for the CDR3 is TGTGCCAGCAGTAAAGGACAGGGGGCGGCAAGTGGGGGCACAGATACGCAGTATTTT.